The entry that follows covers one T cell receptor (beta chain) sequence. As yet, its antigen is unknown. The data originate from a study of identical twins. Study results and caveats: Twin-shared out-of-frame alpha sequences showed excess low generation probability. Cord blood beta clonotypes that were abundant carried fewer insertions, and memory repertoires showed no such trend.

Template switching added a universal primer site; cDNA carried unique molecular identifiers. MiXCR, applied by TCRdb to the 5' RACE reads, yields one record per CDR3 protein. The sample shows 750,000 to 950,000 distinct CDR3 sequences, approximately 13% of them seen only once. CDR3 length: 13 residues. This sample was also put to use in a study of yellow fever vaccine responses in identical twins.

This sequence joins TRBV21-1 and TRBJ2-7; the table names TRBD2, a call not compared with the DNA. TRBV21-1 is a known pseudogene. The specimen sequenced was PBMCs. The source is a woman younger than 30 in good health. CDR3 in amino acids: CARTSGGAYEQYV. The CDR3 region has the DNA TGTGCCAGAACCAGCGGGGGGGCCTACGAGCAGTACGTC.